These 30 T cell receptor beta chains were sequenced from one sample in a study of blood T cell repertoires in COVID-19. TCRdb's table, derived via immunoSEQ multiplex PCR, lists solely in-frame clones and lacks some. The repertoire includes a few hundred thousand clones, 83% of them detected once, and approximately 7.4% sits in the top ten. Sequenced material: peripheral blood. Receptor source: a woman aged 50 to 65 with acute or convalescent COVID-19.

V and J are TRBV11-2 and TRBJ1-2; D gene ambiguous. In germline, CDR1 is SGHAT, CDR2 FQNNGV. Trimming took off 1 base at V and 1 base at J, with 7 bases between the two ends. The length of the CDR3 is 14 residues. The CDR3 spells CASSLGQNNYGYTF. Written as DNA, the CDR3 is TGTGCCAGCAGCTTAGGCCAGAATAACTATGGCTACACCTTC.

J is TRBJ2-3 and V is TRBV11-1, with a possible D match to TRBD2 (6 bases). The ends were cut back, 5 bases at V and 1 base at J, with 13 bases in the middle. The V gene's germline CDR1 is SGHAT and CDR2 FQDESV (reference sequence). CDR3 length: 15 residues. In DNA form, the CDR3 reads TGTGCCAGCAGCCCATCGGGACTGCGCACAGATACGCAGTATTTT. Translating gives CASSPSGLRTDTQYF.

The V and J genes are TRBV5-1 and TRBJ1-6; D ambiguous. The CDR3 extends over 12 amino acids. The germline V gene encodes CDR1 SGHRS and CDR2 YFSETQ. V lost 1 base and J 11 bases, leaving 7 bases between the germline ends. CDR3 loop: CASSLNLPPLHF. The CDR3 DNA sequence: TGCGCCAGCAGCTTGAATCTCCCACCCCTCCACTTT.

This chain links TRBV27 with TRBJ2-7, with TRBD2 matching 12 bases. The junction had 6 bases not matched to a gene; V was cut back by 6 bases and J by 3 bases. The length of the CDR3 is 15 residues. CDR1 and CDR2 from the germline V gene are MNHEY and SMNVEV (reference sequence). CDR3 DNA sequence: TGTGCCAGCAGATGGACTAGCGGGACGAACTACGAGCAGTACTTC. It translates to CASRWTSGTNYEQYF.

CDR3 nucleotide sequence: TGTGCCAGCAGACTACTCGACAGCGCTAACTATGGCTACACCTTC. It specifies CASRLLDSANYGYTF. The V gene is TRBV6-5, the J gene TRBJ1-2, with D maybe TRBD1 (5 bases). The CDR3 is 15 amino acids. The V and J ends lost 6 bases and 0 bases respectively, with 14 bases between them. CDR1 MNHEY and CDR2 SVGAGI come from the germline V gene.

The chain is built from TRBV28 and TRBJ1-2; tentatively, D is TRBD1 (5 bases). CDR3 size: 12 residues. Germline V CDR1 and CDR2: MDHEN, SYDVKM. Trimming stripped 10 bases from V and 7 bases from J, with 16 bases between. The CDR3 region has the DNA TGTGCCATCGATTCAGGGTTACTTGGCTACACCTTC. Its protein is CAIDSGLLGYTF.

The gene calls are TRBV11-2 and TRBJ2-7; TRBD2 aligns across 14 bases. This CDR3 has 15 residues. Germline CDR1 is SGHAT and CDR2 is FQNNGV. V gave up 3 bases and J gave up 6 bases; unmatched junction bases: 4. DNA of the CDR3: TGTGCCAGCAGCTTGGGACTAGCGGGGGTTTTCGAGCAGTACTTC. It codes for CASSLGLAGVFEQYF.

The V and J genes are TRBV5-6 and TRBJ1-2; 7 nucleotides match TRBD1. The CDR3 extends over 15 amino acids. The V gene end was trimmed by 4 bases and the J gene end by 6 bases; junction bases not matched to a gene: 12. The germline CDR1 and CDR2 sequences are SGHDT and YYEEEE. The CDR3 bases are TGTGCCAGCAGCCTTAAGCCTGACAGGGTAAATGGCTACACCTTC. It encodes CASSLKPDRVNGYTF.

V and J are TRBV5-5 and TRBJ1-2, with TRBD1 identical over 9 bases. Per germline, CDR1 SGHKS and CDR2 YYEKEE (reference sequence). Trimming at V came to 5 bases and at J to 3 bases, leaving 8 bases not matched to a gene. There are 15 residues in the CDR3. CDR3 loop: CASSSTGTGYYGYTF. Here the CDR3 DNA reads TGTGCCAGCAGTTCCACCGGGACAGGGTACTATGGCTACACCTTC.

The chain is built from TRBV9 and TRBJ1-5; TRBD1 aligns across 11 bases. The CDR3 runs to 16 residues. Germline V gene data show CDR1 as SGDLS and CDR2 as YYNGEE. After removal of 0 bases from V and 1 base from J, the junction contained 0 bases not matched to a gene. CDR3 amino acids: CASSVGTGGSNQPQHF. The CDR3 nucleotides are TGTGCCAGCAGCGTAGGGACAGGGGGCAGCAATCAGCCCCAGCATTTT.

This chain uses TRBV2 with TRBJ1-5, with 7 bases identical to TRBD1. V lost 2 bases to trimming and J lost 6 bases; unmatched junction nucleotides: 10. Germline CDR1 reads SNHLY; CDR2 reads FYNNEI. CDR3 length equals 16 residues. Here the CDR3 reads CASSELETGSGQPQHF. The DNA for the CDR3 is TGTGCCAGCAGTGAACTAGAGACAGGGAGCGGTCAGCCCCAGCATTTT.

This chain joins TRBV4-2 and TRBJ1-1, with D possibly TRBD1 on 5 matching bases. The germline V and J ends were trimmed by 4 bases and 0 bases, with 9 bases remaining between them. CDR1 and CDR2 (germline): LGHNA, YNFKEQ. The length of the CDR3 is 14 residues. The CDR3 reads CASSRGGMNTEAFF. CDR3 bases: TGTGCCAGCAGCCGGGGGGGAATGAACACTGAAGCTTTCTTT.

This clone was recorded once. The chain couples TRBV18 to TRBJ1-2; TRBD1 agrees at 8 bases. V shed 3 bases, J shed 6 bases, and the junction held 6 bases outside the gene matches. The CDR3 covers 14 residues. CDR1 KGHSH and CDR2 LQKENI come from the germline V gene. Here the CDR3 DNA reads TGTGCCAGCTCACCCCCGGACAGGGTGGATGGCTACACCTTC. It translates to CASSPPDRVDGYTF.

The J gene is TRBJ1-6, the V gene TRBV5-5; 7 nucleotides match TRBD1. The CDR3 runs 14 residues. The trim removed 4 bases at V and 8 bases at J, leaving 6 bases unmatched. Germline V gene lookup returns CDR1 SGHKS and CDR2 YYEKEE (reference sequence). In DNA form, the CDR3 reads TGTGCCAGCAGCAGACAGGGTCGGGATTCACCCCTCCACTTT. This sequence encodes CASSRQGRDSPLHF. Full variable domain (outside the CDR3, taken from reference TRBV5-5 and TRBJ1-6): DAGVTQSPTHLIKTRGQQVTLRCSPISGHKSVSWYQQVLGQGPQFIFQYYEKEERGRGNFPDRFSARQFPNYSSELNVNALLLGDSALYLCASSRQGRDSPLHFGNGTRLTVT.

The V call is TRBV3-1 (or the pseudogene TRBV3-2), the J call TRBJ2-1; TRBD2 matches at 9 bases. From germline, CDR1 is LGHDT and CDR2 YNNKEL (reference sequence). The V gene end was trimmed by 5 bases and the J gene end by 6 bases; junction bases not matched to a gene: 11. The CDR3 runs to 16 residues. CDR3 amino acids: CASSNCAGGMCNEQFF. The CDR3 DNA follows: TGTGCCAGCAGCAACTGTGCGGGGGGGATGTGCAATGAGCAGTTCTTC.

This chain links TRBV28 with TRBJ1-2, with D unclear. Germline V gives CDR1 MDHEN, CDR2 SYDVKM. The V end was cut by 1 base, the J end by 5 bases, with 11 bases between. The CDR3 runs 14 residues. In DNA form, the CDR3 reads TGTGCCAGCAGTTTATCCCCACGAACATATGGCTACACCTTC. Residues: CASSLSPRTYGYTF.

The chain has TRBV5-8 and TRBJ1-6; D not resolved. The V gene's germline CDR1 is SGHTS and CDR2 YDEGEE. The CDR3 spans 16 residues. V was shortened by 5 bases and J by 11 bases, with 23 bases between the two germline ends. The CDR3 region has the DNA TGTGCCAGCAGTCTGGCAGGCGTCGTGGTCGCGACACCCCTCCACTTT. Protein sequence: CASSLAGVVVATPLHF.

This chain joins TRBV2 and TRBJ2-1, with D possibly matching TRBD1 (5 bases). The V end was cut by 11 bases, the J end by 2 bases, with 13 bases between. Germline V CDR1 and CDR2: SNHLY, FYNNEI. The CDR3 totals 13 residues. CDR3 bases: TGTGCCGGAGCAGGGATAACCTACAATGAGCAGTTCTTC. Its translation is CAGAGITYNEQFF.

This clone was seen just once. The chain joins TRBV5-5 to TRBJ1-2; 8 bases line up with TRBD1. This CDR3 comprises 13 residues. Germline CDR1 is SGHKS and CDR2 is YYEKEE (reference sequence). V was clipped by 1 base and J by 8 bases; unmatched bases: 4. CDR3 DNA: TGTGCCAGCAGCTTGCAGGGGGCGCAGGGCTACACCTTC. Translated: CASSLQGAQGYTF.

The chain couples TRBV18 to TRBJ2-7; 8 nucleotides agree with TRBD1. This CDR3 spans 15 amino acids. Germline values: CDR1 KGHSH, CDR2 LQKENI. V was clipped by 3 bases and J by 2 bases; unmatched bases: 6. In nucleotides, the CDR3 is TGTGCCAGCTCACCGTATACAGGGGGTACCTACGAGCAGTACTTC. It codes for CASSPYTGGTYEQYF. The entire variable domain, with the rest obtained from reference TRBV18 and TRBJ2-7, is as follows: NAGVMQNPRHLVRRRGQEARLRCSPMKGHSHVYWYRQLPEEGLKFMVYLQKENIIDESGMPKERFSAEFPKEGPSILRIQQVVRGDSAAYFCASSPYTGGTYEQYFGPGTRLTVT.

The chain is built from TRBV24-1 and TRBJ2-1; D possibly corresponds to TRBD2 (6 bases). Per germline, CDR1 KGHDR and CDR2 SFDVKD. The CDR3 contains 16 residues. Trimming took off 2 bases at V and 9 bases at J, with 19 bases between the two ends. CDR3 loop: CATSDSDWASEVEQFF. CDR3 sequence (DNA): TGTGCCACCAGTGATTCCGACTGGGCTAGCGAAGTTGAGCAGTTCTTC.

This rearrangement joins TRBV10-3 to TRBJ1-6; possibly TRBD1 for D (5 bases). There are 14 residues in the CDR3. Germline V lookup: CDR1 ENHRY, CDR2 SYGVKD. Trimming shortened V by 4 bases and J by 8 bases, and 12 bases separated the two germline ends. CDR3 coding DNA: TGTGCCATCAGTGCAGGGATCGGTGATTCACCCCTCCACTTT. Amino acids: CAISAGIGDSPLHF.

The chain links TRBV6-5 to TRBJ2-7; D is perhaps TRBD1 (5 bases). Germline V gene sequence: CDR1 MNHEY, CDR2 SVGAGI. The CDR3 spans 12 residues. V was pared by 8 bases and J by 7 bases, with 15 bases between. CDR3 in amino acids: CASSKGYGEQYF. For the CDR3, the DNA is TGTGCCAGCTCTAAGGGGTACGGGGAGCAGTACTTC.

The chain is built from TRBV27 and TRBJ2-5; perhaps TRBD1 as D (5 bases). With 5 bases removed from V and 0 bases from J, the gap between germline ends came to 10 bases. The CDR3 is made up of 14 amino acids. CDR1 and CDR2 from the germline V gene are MNHEY and SMNVEV (reference sequence). CDR3 sequence: CASSKYRNQETQYF. The DNA of the CDR3 is TGTGCCAGCAGTAAATACAGGAACCAAGAGACCCAGTACTTC.

The chain has TRBV28 and TRBJ2-7; TRBD1 agrees at 8 bases. J was trimmed by 3 bases and V by 5 bases; bases with no gene match: 9. Looked up from germline, CDR1 is MDHEN and CDR2 is SYDVKM. This CDR3 has 15 amino acids. CDR3 coding DNA: TGTGCCAGCAGTACCCCCGGGACAGGAAACTACGAGCAGTACTTC. It is translated as CASSTPGTGNYEQYF.

The chain recombines TRBV19 with TRBJ1-2, with TRBD1 matching 8 bases. The length of the CDR3 is 13 residues. The germline gives CDR1 LNHDA, CDR2 SQIVND (reference sequence). J was trimmed by 5 bases and V by 6 bases; bases with no gene match: 5. The CDR3 reads CASSSRDRYGYTF. Written as DNA, the CDR3 is TGTGCCAGTAGCAGCCGGGACAGGTATGGCTACACCTTC.

This clone was picked up a small number of times. The rearrangement links TRBV7-6 to TRBJ1-2; 8 bases are a match to TRBD1. The ends lost 5 bases at V and 3 bases at J; junction bases unmatched: 8. This CDR3 is built from 15 residues. The V gene's germline CDR1 is SGHVS and CDR2 FNYEAQ. The CDR3 nucleotides are TGTGCCAGCAGCGTTGGACAGGGTAGGGACTATGGCTACACCTTC. Amino acids: CASSVGQGRDYGYTF.

The rearrangement joins TRBV12-3 or TRBV12-4 to TRBJ1-6; D is uncertain. CDR3 length equals 13 residues. Trimming stripped 7 bases from V and 6 bases from J, with 10 bases between. The CDR3 DNA is TGTGCCAGCAACCTTAACAGTAATTCACCCCTCCACTTT. Its translation: CASNLNSNSPLHF.

This clone was detected only a few times. V and J are TRBV28 and TRBJ1-3; D is unclear. The V end lost 5 bases, the J end lost 1 base, and 21 bases lay between the germline ends. Germline loops: CDR1 MDHEN, CDR2 SYDVKM. The CDR3 totals 18 residues. The CDR3 spells CASSRPPGRDQSGNTIYF. The CDR3 coding sequence is TGTGCCAGCAGTCGCCCTCCGGGTAGAGACCAGTCTGGAAACACCATATATTTT.

CDR3: CASSARGVDTGELFF. CDR3 nucleotides: TGTGCCAGCAGTGCTCGGGGGGTAGATACCGGGGAGCTGTTTTTT. The rearrangement uses TRBV6-6 and TRBJ2-2; 7 nucleotides align to TRBD2. This CDR3 comprises 15 residues. The V segment lost 5 bases and the J segment 5 bases; nucleotides outside the gene matches: 8. CDR1 MNHNY and CDR2 SVGAGI come from the germline V gene (reference sequence).